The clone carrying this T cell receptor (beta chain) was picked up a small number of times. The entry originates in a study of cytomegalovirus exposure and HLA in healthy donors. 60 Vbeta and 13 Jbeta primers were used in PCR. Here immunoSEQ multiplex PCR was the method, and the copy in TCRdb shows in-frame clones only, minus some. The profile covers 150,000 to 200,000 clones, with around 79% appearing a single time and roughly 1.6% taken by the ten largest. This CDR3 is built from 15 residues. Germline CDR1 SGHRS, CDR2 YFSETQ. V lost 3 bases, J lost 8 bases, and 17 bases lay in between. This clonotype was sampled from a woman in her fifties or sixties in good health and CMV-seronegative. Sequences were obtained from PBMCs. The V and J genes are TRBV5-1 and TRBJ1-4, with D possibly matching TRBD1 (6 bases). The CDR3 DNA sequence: TGCGCCAGCAGCTCCGGAGGGGGGGTGGTGGAAAAACTGTTTTTT. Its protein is CASSSGGGVVEKLFF.